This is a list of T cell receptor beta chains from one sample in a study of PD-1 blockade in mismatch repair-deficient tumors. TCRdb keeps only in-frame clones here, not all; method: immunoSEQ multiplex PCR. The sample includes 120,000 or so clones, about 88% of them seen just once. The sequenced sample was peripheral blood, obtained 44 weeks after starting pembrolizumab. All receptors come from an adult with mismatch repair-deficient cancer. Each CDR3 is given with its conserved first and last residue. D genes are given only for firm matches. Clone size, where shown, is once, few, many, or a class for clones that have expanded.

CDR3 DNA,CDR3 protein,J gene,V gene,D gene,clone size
TGTGCCAGCAGTTACTCCGGGAGTAAGGGATATACGCAGTATTTT,CASSYSGSKGYTQYF,TRBJ2-3,TRBV6-7,.,.
TGTGCCAGCAAGGTTGGACTAGCGGGGATATCACGATATTCCGACCTGGGGGAGCAGTTCTTC,CASKVGLAGISRYSDLGEQFF,TRBJ2-1,TRBV2,TRBD2,.
TGCGCCAGCAGCTCGAAGGGACAGGGGGGTGAAAAACTGTTTTTT,CASSSKGQGGEKLFF,TRBJ1-4,TRBV5-1,TRBD1,.
TGTGCCAGCAGTTACACAGGGGTCGGCAATCAGCCCCAGCATTTT,CASSYTGVGNQPQHF,TRBJ1-5,TRBV28,TRBD1,.
TGTGCCTGGAGTTCCGGGACGGTTCGTTTTTTT,CAWSSGTVRFF,TRBJ1-4,TRBV30,.,.
TGTGCCAGCAGTTACTCGAGGGGGGAGTACACCGGGGAGCTGTTTTTT,CASSYSRGEYTGELFF,TRBJ2-2,TRBV6-5,.,.
TGTGCCAGCAGCTTAGCCCCGACTAGTGAGCAGTTCTTC,CASSLAPTSEQFF,TRBJ2-1,TRBV7-8,.,.
TGTGCCAGCAGTTACTCGCGGGAGGGCCTCAATGAGCAGTTCTTC,CASSYSREGLNEQFF,TRBJ2-1,TRBV6-5,TRBD2,.
TGTGCCTGGAGTACTCTGGGACGGAACTATGGCTACACCTTC,CAWSTLGRNYGYTF,TRBJ1-2,TRBV30,.,few
TGTGCCAGCAGCTTCGTCCAGCGGGAGATCTACGAGCAGTACTTC,CASSFVQREIYEQYF,TRBJ2-7,TRBV5-6,TRBD2,.
TGTGCCAGCGCCACCCGTGCGGGCCCGATCGGCGAGCAGTACTTC,CASATRAGPIGEQYF,TRBJ2-7,TRBV18,.,.
TGTGCTAGTGCCCCGGGGGGGGCGGGGGGACTTTTTATAGCAGATACGCAGTATTTT,CASAPGGAGGLFIADTQYF,TRBJ2-3,TRBV12-5,TRBD2,.
TGTGCCAGTAGTCTTAAAAACGATAGGAATCAGCCCCAGCATTTT,CASSLKNDRNQPQHF,TRBJ1-5,TRBV19,.,.
TGTGCCAGCAGTTCTATAGCGGGAGTGATGACCGGGGAGCTGTTTTTT,CASSSIAGVMTGELFF,TRBJ2-2,TRBV5-4,TRBD2,.
TGTGCCAGCTCACCACCCCGAGCGGGAGTCTACAATGAGCAGTTCTTC,CASSPPRAGVYNEQFF,TRBJ2-1,TRBV18,TRBD2,.
TGCGCCAGCAGTGCTGCAGGGGGCGCGGGGAACGAGCAGTACTTC,CASSAAGGAGNEQYF,TRBJ2-7,TRBV10-1,TRBD1,.
TGTGCCAGCTCACCACGGGGCAGGGGGATCCAAGAGACCCAGTACTTC,CASSPRGRGIQETQYF,TRBJ2-5,TRBV18,TRBD1,.
TGTGCCAGCAGCCCCAGGGGCGGGACAGATACGCAGTATTTT,CASSPRGGTDTQYF,TRBJ2-3,TRBV4-2,.,.
TGTGCCAGTAGGAATGGACAGGGGGAAGGCTACGAGCAGTACTTC,CASRNGQGEGYEQYF,TRBJ2-7,TRBV19,TRBD1,.
TGCGCCAGCAATGGGGGACAGGGGGCAGATACGCAGTATTTT,CASNGGQGADTQYF,TRBJ2-3,TRBV10-1,TRBD1,.
TGCGCCAGCAGCCAAGATTGGGGGCGCGGGTATGACTATGGCTACACCTTC,CASSQDWGRGYDYGYTF,TRBJ1-2,TRBV4-3,.,.
TGTGCCAGCAGTTTTCCGGTTCGTGGGCGGCGGGAGAGTACTTACGAGCAGTACTTC,CASSFPVRGRRESTYEQYF,TRBJ2-7,TRBV28,TRBD2,.
TGTGCCAGCAGCGTTTCCCCCGGGACAGGGTACCTCCAGGATGAAAAACTGTTTTTT,CASSVSPGTGYLQDEKLFF,TRBJ1-4,TRBV9,TRBD1,.